Here is one T cell receptor (beta chain) with its context. The antigen remains unidentified. One junction end disagrees with the germline gene, perhaps due to a read error. The data derive from a study of shared clonotypes between healthy human individuals. Whole-study results and caveats: Naive subsets typically showed greater estimated richness than memory subsets.

Method: immunoSEQ multiplex PCR; TCRdb's copy keeps in-frame clones and lacks some. The sample includes about 800,000 clones, 95% to 97% of them seen just once. Naive-designated CD8 cells lacked CD45RO, were positively enriched for CCR7, and omitted terminally differentiated effector memory CD45RA+ cells. Germline CDR1 reads MNHEY; CDR2 reads SMNVEV (reference sequence). The CDR3 has 13 residues. The TCR originated in a man aged 25-45 years in good health. The sample comprised naive CD8+ T cells sorted from blood. The chain uses TRBV27 and TRBJ2-1; the match to TRBD2 covers 8 bases. The CDR3 is CASSLSSSGRYVF. CDR3 nucleotide sequence: TGTGCCAGCAGTTTATCGTCAAGCGGGAGATACGTCTTC.